This T cell receptor beta chain was observed in a study of T-cell reconstitution after alpha-beta-depleted transplantation in children. Trimming removed 0 bases from V and 0 bases from J, with 5 bases in between. The CDR3 length is 14 residues. The TCRbeta library incorporated unique molecular identifiers. TCRdb recomputed calls from the PCR reads with MiXCR, one row per CDR3 protein. The sample lists about 400,000 distinct CDR3 sequences; over 20% were seen once. Material: PBMCs from the stem cell graft donor, obtained from the stem cell graft. The receptor's source is a human donor who donated a stem cell graft to a child with acute myeloid leukemia. V is TRBV12-3 or TRBV12-4 and J is TRBJ1-2, with D maybe TRBD1 (5 bases). CDR3 bases: TGTGCCAGCAGTTTAGCGACAGCTAACTATGGCTACACCTTC. The encoded protein is CASSLATANYGYTF.